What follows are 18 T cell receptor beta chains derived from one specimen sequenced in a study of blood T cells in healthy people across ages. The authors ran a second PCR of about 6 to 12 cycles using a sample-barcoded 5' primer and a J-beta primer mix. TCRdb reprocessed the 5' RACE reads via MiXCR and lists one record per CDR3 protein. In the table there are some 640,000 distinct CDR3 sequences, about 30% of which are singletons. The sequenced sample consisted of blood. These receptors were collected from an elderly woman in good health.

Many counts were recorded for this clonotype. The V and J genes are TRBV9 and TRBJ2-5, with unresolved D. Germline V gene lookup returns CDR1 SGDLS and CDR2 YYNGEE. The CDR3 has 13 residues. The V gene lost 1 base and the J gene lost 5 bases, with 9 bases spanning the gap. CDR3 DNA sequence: TGTGCCAGCAGCGTACAGCCCGGGGAGACCCAGTACTTC. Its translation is CASSVQPGETQYF. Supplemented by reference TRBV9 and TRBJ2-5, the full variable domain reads DSGVTQTPKHLITATGQRVTLRCSPRSGDLSVYWYQQSLDQGLQFLIQYYNGEERAKGNILERFSAQQFPDLHSELNLSSLELGDSALYFCASSVQPGETQYFGPGTRLLVL.

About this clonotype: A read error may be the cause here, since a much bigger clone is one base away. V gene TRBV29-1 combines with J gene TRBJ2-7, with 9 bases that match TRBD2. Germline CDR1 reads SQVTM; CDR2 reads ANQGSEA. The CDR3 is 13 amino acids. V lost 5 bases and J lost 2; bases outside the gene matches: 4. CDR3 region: CSVSGGGAYEQYF. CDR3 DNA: TGCAGCGTTTCTGGCGGGGGGGCCTACGAGCAGTACTTC.

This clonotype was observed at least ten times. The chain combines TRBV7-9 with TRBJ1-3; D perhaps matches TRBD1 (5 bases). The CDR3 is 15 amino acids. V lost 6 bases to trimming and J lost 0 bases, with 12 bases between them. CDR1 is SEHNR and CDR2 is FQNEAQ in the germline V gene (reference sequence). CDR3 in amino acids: CASSPTAISGNTIYF. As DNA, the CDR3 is TGTGCCAGCAGTCCGACAGCCATCTCTGGAAACACCATATATTTT.

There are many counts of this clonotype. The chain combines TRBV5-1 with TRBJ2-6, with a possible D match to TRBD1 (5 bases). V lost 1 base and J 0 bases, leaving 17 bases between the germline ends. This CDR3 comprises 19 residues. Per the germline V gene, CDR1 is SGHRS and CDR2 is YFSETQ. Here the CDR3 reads CASSLTATAITSGANVLTF. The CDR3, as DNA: TGCGCCAGCAGCTTGACTGCGACAGCCATAACCTCTGGGGCCAACGTCCTGACTTTC.

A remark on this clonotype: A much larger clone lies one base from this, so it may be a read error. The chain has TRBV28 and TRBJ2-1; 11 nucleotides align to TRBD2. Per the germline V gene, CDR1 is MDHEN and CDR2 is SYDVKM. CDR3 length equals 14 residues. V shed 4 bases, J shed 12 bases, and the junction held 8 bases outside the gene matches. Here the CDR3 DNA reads TGTGCCAGCAGTTCCCTGATAGCGGGGGGGAGGCAGTTCTTC. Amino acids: CASSSLIAGGRQFF.

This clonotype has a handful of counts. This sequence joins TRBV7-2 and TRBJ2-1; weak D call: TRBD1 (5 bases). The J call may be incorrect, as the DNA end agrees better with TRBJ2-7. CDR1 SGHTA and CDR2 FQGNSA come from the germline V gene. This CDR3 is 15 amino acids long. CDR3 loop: CASSAHQGSYNEQYF. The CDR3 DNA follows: TGTGCCAGCAGCGCCCATCAGGGTTCCTACAATGAGCAGTACTTC.

CDR3 DNA: TGTGCCACCTTCGGGGAAGCTAGCGGGGGAGACGAGCAGTACTTC. It yields the protein CATFGEASGGDEQYF. This chain uses TRBV28 with TRBJ2-7, with TRBD2 matching over 10 bases. CDR3 length: 15 amino acids. Germline CDR1 is MDHEN and CDR2 is SYDVKM. V dropped 10 bases and J dropped 5; count of bases not matched to a gene: 14.

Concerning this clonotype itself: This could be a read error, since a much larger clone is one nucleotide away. CDR3 in DNA: TGTGCCAGCTTCCGACGGCAGGGCAATGAGCAGTACTTC. This translates into CASFRRQGNEQYF. The chain has TRBV2 and TRBJ2-5; possible D gene TRBD1, 5 bases. Trimming took off 8 bases at V and 11 bases at J, with 21 bases between the two ends. This CDR3 spans 13 amino acids. Germline values: CDR1 SNHLY, CDR2 FYNNEI.

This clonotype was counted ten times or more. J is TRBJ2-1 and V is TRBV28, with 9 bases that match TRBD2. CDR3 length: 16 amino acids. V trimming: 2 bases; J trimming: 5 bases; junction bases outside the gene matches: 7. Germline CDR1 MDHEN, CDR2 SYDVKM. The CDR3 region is CASSLPLAGRNNEQFF. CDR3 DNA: TGTGCCAGCAGTTTACCTCTAGCGGGACGTAACAATGAGCAGTTCTTC.

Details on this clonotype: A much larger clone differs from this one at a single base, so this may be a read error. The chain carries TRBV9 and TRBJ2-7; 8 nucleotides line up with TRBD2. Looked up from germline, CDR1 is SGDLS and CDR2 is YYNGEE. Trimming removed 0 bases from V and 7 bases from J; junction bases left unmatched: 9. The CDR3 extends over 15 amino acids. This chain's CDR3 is CASSVDGGARNEQYF. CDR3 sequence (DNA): TGTGCCAGCAGCGTAGACGGGGGGGCCAGGAATGAGCAGTACTTC.

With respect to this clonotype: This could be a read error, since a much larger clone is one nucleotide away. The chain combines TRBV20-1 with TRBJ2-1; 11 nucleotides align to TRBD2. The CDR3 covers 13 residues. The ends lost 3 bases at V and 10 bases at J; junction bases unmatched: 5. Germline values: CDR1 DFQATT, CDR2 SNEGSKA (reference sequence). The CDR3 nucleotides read TGCAGTGCTAGGACTAGCGGGGTCCCCGAGCAGTTCTTC. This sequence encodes CSARTSGVPEQFF.

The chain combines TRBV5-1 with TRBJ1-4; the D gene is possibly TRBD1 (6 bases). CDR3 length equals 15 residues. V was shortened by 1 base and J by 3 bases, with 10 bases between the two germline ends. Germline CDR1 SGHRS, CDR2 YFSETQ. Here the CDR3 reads CASSLWTAPNEKLFF. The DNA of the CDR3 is TGCGCCAGCAGCTTGTGGACAGCACCTAATGAAAAACTGTTTTTT.

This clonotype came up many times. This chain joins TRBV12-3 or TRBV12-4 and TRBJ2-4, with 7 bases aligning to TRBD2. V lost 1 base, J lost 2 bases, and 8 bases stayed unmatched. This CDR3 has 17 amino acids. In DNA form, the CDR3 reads TGTGCCAGCAGTTTAGTTCGGCGAGCGGGGACCAAAAACATTCAGTACTTC. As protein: CASSLVRRAGTKNIQYF.

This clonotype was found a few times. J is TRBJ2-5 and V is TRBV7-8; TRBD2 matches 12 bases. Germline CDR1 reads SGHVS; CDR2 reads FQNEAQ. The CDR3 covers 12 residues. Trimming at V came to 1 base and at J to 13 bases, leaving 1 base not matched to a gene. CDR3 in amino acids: CASSLEGLAGYF. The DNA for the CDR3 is TGTGCCAGCAGCTTAGAGGGACTAGCGGGGTACTTC. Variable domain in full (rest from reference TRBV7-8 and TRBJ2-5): GAGVSQSPRYKVAKRGQDVALRCDPISGHVSLFWYQQALGQGPEFLTYFQNEAQLDKSGLPSDRFFAERPEGSVSTLKIQRTQQEDSAVYLCASSLEGLAGYFGPGTRLLVL.

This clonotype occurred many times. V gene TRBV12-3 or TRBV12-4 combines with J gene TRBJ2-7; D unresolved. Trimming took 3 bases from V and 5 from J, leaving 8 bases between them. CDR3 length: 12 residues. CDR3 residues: CASSFVGNEQYF. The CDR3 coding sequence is TGTGCCAGCAGTTTTGTTGGAAACGAGCAGTACTTC.

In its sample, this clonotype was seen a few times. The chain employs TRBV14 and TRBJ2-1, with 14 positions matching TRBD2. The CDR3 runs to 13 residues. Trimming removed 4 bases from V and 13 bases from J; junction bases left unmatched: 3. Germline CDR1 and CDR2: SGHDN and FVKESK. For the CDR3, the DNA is TGTGCCAGCAGCCGGACTAGCGGGGGGTCCCAGTTCTTC. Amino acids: CASSRTSGGSQFF. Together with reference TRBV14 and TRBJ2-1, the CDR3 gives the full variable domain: EAGVTQFPSHSVIEKGQTVTLRCDPISGHDNLYWYRRVMGKEIKFLLHFVKESKQDESGMPNNRFLAERTGGTYSTLKVQPAELEDSGVYFCASSRTSGGSQFFGPGTRLTVL.

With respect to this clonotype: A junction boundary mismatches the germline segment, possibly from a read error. CDR3 sequence (DNA): TGTGCCAGCAGCTTAGGCGGGGACAGGTATTCACCCCCCCACTTT. It encodes CASSLGGDRYSPPHF. V gene TRBV7-2 combines with J gene TRBJ1-6; 8 bases are shared with TRBD1. The length of the CDR3 is 15 residues. Germline CDR1 reads SGHTA; CDR2 reads FQGNSA.

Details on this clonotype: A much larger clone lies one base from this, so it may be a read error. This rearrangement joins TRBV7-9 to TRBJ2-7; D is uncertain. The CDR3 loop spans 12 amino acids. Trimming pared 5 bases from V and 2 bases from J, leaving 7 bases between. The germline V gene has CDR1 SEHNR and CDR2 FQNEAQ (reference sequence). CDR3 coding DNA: TGTGCCAGCAGCGGGGTCACCTACGAGCAGTACTTC. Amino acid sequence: CASSGVTYEQYF. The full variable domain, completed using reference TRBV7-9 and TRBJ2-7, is DTGVSQNPRHKITKRGQNVTFRCDPISEHNRLYWYRQTLGQGPEFLTYFQNEAQLEKSRLLSDRFSAERPKGSFSTLEIQRTEQGDSAMYLCASSGVTYEQYFGPGTRLTVT.